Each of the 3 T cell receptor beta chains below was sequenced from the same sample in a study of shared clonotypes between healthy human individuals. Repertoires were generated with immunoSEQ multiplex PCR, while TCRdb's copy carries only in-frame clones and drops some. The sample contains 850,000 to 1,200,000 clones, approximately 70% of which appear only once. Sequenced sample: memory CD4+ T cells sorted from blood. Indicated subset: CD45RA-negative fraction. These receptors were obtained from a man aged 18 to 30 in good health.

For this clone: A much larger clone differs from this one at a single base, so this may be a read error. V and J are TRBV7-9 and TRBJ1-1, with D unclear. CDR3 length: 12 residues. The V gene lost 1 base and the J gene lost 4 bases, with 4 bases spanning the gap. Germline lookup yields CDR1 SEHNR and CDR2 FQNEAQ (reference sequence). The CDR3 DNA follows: TGTGCCAGCAGCTTAGGCAGCACTGAAGCTTTCTTT. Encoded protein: CASSLGSTEAFF.

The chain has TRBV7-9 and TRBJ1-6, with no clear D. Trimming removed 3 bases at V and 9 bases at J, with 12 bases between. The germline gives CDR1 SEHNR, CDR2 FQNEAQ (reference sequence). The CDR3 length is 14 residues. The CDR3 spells CASSLGQATSPLHF. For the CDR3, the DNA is TGTGCCAGCAGCTTGGGCCAAGCGACTTCACCCCTCCACTTT. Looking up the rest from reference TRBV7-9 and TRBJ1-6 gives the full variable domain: DTGVSQNPRHKITKRGQNVTFRCDPISEHNRLYWYRQTLGQGPEFLTYFQNEAQLEKSRLLSDRFSAERPKGSFSTLEIQRTEQGDSAMYLCASSLGQATSPLHFGNGTRLTVT.

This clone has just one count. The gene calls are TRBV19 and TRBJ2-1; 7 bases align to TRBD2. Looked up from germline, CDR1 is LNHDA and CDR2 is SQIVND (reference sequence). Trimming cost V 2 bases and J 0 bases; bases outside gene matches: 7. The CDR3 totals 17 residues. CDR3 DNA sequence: TGTGCCAGTAGTATACGTAGCGGGTCTAGCTCCTACAATGAGCAGTTCTTC. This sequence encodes CASSIRSGSSSYNEQFF. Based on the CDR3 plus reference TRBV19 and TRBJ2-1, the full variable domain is DGGITQSPKYLFRKEGQNVTLSCEQNLNHDAMYWYRQDPGQGLRLIYYSQIVNDFQKGDIAEGYSVSREKKESFPLTVTSAQKNPTAFYLCASSIRSGSSSYNEQFFGPGTRLTVL.